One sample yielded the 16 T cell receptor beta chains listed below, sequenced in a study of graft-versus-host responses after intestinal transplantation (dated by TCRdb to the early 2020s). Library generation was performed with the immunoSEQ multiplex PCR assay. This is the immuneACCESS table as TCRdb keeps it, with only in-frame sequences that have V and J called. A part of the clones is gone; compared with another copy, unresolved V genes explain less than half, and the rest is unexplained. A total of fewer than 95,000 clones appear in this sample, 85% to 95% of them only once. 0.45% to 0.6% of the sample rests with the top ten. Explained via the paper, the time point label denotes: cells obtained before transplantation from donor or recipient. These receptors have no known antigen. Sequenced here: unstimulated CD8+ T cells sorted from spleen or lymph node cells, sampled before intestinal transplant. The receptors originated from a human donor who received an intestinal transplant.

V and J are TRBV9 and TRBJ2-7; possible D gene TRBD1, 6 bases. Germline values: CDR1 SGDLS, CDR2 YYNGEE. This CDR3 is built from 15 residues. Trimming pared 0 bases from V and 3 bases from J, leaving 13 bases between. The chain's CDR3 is CASSVEAGVFYEQYF. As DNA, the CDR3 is TGTGCCAGCAGCGTAGAGGCAGGGGTGTTCTACGAGCAGTACTTC.

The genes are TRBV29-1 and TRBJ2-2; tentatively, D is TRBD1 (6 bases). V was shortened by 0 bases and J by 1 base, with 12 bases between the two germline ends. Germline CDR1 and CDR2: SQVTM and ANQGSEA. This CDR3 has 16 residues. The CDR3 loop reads CSVEDPVTGNTGELFF. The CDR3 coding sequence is TGCAGCGTTGAAGATCCAGTGACAGGGAACACCGGGGAGCTGTTTTTT.

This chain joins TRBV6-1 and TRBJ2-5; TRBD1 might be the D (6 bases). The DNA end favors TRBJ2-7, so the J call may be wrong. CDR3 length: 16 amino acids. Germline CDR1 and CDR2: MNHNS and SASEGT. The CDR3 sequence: CASSEASGTPTYEQYF. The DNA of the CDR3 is TGTGCCAGCAGTGAAGCCTCCGGGACACCTACCTACGAGCAGTACTTC.

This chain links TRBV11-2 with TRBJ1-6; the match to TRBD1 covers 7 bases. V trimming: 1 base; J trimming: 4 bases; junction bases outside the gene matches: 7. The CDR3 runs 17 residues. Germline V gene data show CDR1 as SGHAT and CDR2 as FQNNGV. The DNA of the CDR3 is TGTGCCAGCAGCTTAGTTTACCCGGGACAGTATAATTCACCCCTCCACTTT. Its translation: CASSLVYPGQYNSPLHF.

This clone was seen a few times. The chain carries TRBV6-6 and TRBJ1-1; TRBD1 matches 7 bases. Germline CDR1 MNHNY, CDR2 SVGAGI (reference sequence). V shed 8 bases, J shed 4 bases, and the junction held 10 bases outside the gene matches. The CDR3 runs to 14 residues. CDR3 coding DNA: TGTGCCAGCCGGGAGGGGCAGGGGGTCACTGAAGCTTTCTTT. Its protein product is CASREGQGVTEAFF.

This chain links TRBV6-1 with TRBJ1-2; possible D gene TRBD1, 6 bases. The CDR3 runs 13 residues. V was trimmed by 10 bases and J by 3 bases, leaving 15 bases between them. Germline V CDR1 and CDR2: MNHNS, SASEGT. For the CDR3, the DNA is TGTGCCACCCTTAACAGGGATGACTATGGCTACACCTTC. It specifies CATLNRDDYGYTF.

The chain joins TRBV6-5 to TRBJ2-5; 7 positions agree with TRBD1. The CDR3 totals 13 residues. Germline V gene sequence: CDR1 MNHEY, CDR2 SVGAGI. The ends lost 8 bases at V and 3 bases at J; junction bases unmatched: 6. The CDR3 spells CASGLGTEETQYF. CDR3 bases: TGTGCCAGCGGACTCGGGACAGAAGAGACCCAGTACTTC.

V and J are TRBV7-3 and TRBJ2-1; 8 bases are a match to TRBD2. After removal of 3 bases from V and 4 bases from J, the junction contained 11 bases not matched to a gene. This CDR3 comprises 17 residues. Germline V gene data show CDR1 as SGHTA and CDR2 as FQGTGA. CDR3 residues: CASSFSGGGGQYNEQFF. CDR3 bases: TGTGCCAGCAGCTTCTCAGGTGGCGGGGGGCAATACAATGAGCAGTTCTTC.

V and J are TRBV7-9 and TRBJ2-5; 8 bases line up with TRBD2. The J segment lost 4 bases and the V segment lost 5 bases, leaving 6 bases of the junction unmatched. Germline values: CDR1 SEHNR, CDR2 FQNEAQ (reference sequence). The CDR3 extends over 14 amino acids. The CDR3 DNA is TGTGCCAGCAGCACAGCGGGAGTCAGAGAGACCCAGTACTTC. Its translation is CASSTAGVRETQYF.

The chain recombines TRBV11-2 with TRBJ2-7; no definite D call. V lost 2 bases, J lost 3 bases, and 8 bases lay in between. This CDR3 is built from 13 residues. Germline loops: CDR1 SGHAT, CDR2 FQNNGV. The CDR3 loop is CASSLPINYEQYF. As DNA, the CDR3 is TGTGCCAGCAGCTTACCTATCAACTACGAGCAGTACTTC. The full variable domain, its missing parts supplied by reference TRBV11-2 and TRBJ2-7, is EAGVAQSPRYKIIEKRQSVAFWCNPISGHATLYWYQQILGQGPKLLIQFQNNGVVDDSQLPKDRFSAERLKGVDSTLKIQPAKLEDSAVYLCASSLPINYEQYFGPGTRLTVT.

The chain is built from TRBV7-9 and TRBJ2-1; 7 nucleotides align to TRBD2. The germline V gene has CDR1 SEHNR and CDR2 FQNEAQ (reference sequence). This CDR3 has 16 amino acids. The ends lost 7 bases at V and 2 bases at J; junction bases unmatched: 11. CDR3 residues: CASTPTTGGAYNEQFF. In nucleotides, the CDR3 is TGTGCCAGCACCCCGACTACGGGAGGTGCCTACAATGAGCAGTTCTTC.

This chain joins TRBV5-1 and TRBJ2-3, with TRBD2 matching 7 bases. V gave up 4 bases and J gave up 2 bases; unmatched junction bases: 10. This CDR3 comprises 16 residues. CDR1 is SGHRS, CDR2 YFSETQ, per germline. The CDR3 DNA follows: TGCGCCAGCAGCCCAGGGCGGGAGAAAGACACAGATACGCAGTATTTT. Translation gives CASSPGREKDTDTQYF.

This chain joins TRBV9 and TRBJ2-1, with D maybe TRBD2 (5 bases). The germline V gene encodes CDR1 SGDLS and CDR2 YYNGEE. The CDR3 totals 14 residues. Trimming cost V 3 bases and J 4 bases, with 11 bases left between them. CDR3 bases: TGTGCCAGCAGCGCTAGCCCCTCTTACAATGAGCAGTTCTTC. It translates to CASSASPSYNEQFF.

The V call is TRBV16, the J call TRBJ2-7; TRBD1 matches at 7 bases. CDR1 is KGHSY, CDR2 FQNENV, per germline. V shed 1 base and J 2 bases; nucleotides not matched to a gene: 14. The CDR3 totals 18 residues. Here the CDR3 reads CASSQWHYDRVLPYEQYF. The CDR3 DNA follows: TGTGCCAGCAGCCAATGGCACTATGACAGGGTCTTGCCCTACGAGCAGTACTTC.

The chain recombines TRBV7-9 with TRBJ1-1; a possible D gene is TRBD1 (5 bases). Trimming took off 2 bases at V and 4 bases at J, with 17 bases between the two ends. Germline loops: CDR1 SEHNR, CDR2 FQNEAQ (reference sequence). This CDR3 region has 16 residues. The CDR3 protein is CASSLLQGVVGTEAFF. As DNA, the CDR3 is TGTGCCAGCAGCTTACTGCAGGGCGTCGTCGGCACTGAAGCTTTCTTT.

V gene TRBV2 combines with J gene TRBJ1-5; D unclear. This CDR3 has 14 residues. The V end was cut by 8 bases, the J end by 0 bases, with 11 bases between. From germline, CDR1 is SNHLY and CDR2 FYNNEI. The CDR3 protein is CASWVGDSNQPQHF. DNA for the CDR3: TGTGCCAGCTGGGTCGGGGATAGCAATCAGCCCCAGCATTTT.